This is a list of T cell receptor beta chains from one sample in a study of CD8+CD57+ T cells in acquired aplastic anemia. TCRdb reprocessed the reads with MiXCR, giving one entry per CDR3 protein. The sample shows 150,000 to 200,000 distinct CDR3 sequences, around half of them seen only once. Sequenced sample: sorted CD4+, CD8+, or CD8+CD57+ T cells (not recorded which) from PBMCs. These receptors were collected from a human donor with aplastic anemia. The CDR3 runs from the conserved cysteine through the conserved F or W. A D gene is named only where the DNA matches it firmly. For some rows the clone size is stated as once, few or many, or as a class when expanded; others skip it.

CDR3 DNA,CDR3 protein,J gene,clone size,D gene,V gene
TGTGCCAGCTCACCCCAGTCGAGGGGCACTGAAGCTTTCTTT,CASSPQSRGTEAFF,TRBJ1-1,few,-,TRBV18
TGCGCCAGCAGCCAAACCGGGACAGCTGGAAACACCATATATTTT,CASSQTGTAGNTIYF,TRBJ1-3,-,TRBD1,TRBV4-3
TGTGCCATCAGTGACTATTACGAGCAGTACTTC,CAISDYYEQYF,TRBJ2-7,-,-,TRBV10-3
TGCAGTGCTCCCCGGCTCACACAAGAGACCCAGTACTTC,CSAPRLTQETQYF,TRBJ2-5,-,-,TRBV20-1
TGCAGTGCTAGAGGCCAGGGAGTTTGGGACTGGGACTACGAGCAGTACTTC,CSARGQGVWDWDYEQYF,TRBJ2-7,-,-,TRBV20-1
TGTGCCAGCAGTATTAGCGGGGGCCAAGAGACCCAGTACTTC,CASSISGGQETQYF,TRBJ2-5,many,TRBD2,TRBV12-3/TRBV12-4
TGTGCCAGCAGCTTAACAGGGCCGGATGGCTACACCTTC,CASSLTGPDGYTF,TRBJ1-2,-,-,TRBV7-9
TGTGCCAGTAGTCTTTCGGAAAACACTGAAGCTTTCTTT,CASSLSENTEAFF,TRBJ1-1,-,-,TRBV7-8
TGTGCCAGCACCGAAGGGCACAATAGCAATCAGCCCCAGCATTTT,CASTEGHNSNQPQHF,TRBJ1-5,-,-,TRBV2
TGTGCCAGCTCACCAGGAGCTGTAAATTCACCCCTCCACTTT,CASSPGAVNSPLHF,TRBJ1-6,many,-,TRBV18
TGTGCCAGCAGCTCCCTTCTCAGTGAGCAGTTCTTC,CASSSLLSEQFF,TRBJ2-1,few,-,TRBV7-9
TGTGCCAGTAGTATAGGAGCCCTATCCGATTCCCCGCATTTT,CASSIGALSDSPHF,TRBJ1-5,many,-,TRBV19
TGCAGCGTTGATAGTGGACAGCAAGGCCCCCAGTACTTC,CSVDSGQQGPQYF,TRBJ2-5,many,-,TRBV29-1
TGCAGCGTTCTAGGGCGGGGAGGGGAGACCCAGTACTTC,CSVLGRGGETQYF,TRBJ2-5,-,TRBD2,TRBV29-1
TGTGCCAGCAGCTTAGATCAGATCGAAGATACGCAGTATTTT,CASSLDQIEDTQYF,TRBJ2-3,-,-,TRBV7-8
TGTGCCAGCAGCCAAGAAGGTACAGCGCTTGGGGGCTACACCTTC,CASSQEGTALGGYTF,TRBJ1-2,-,-,TRBV14
TGTGCCAGCAGTAAAGAGGGGGGCCAGAGCTATGGCTACACCTTC,CASSKEGGQSYGYTF,TRBJ1-2,many,-,TRBV2
TGTGCCAGCAGCCCCCGAGGGAGGGCTGGAAACACCATATATTTT,CASSPRGRAGNTIYF,TRBJ1-3,many,-,TRBV7-2
TGTGCCAGTCTCGGCGGCCGCGAGCAGTACTTC,CASLGGREQYF,TRBJ2-7,few,-,TRBV7-9
TGTGCCAGCAGTTATCGGGGCAGGGGAGATTCTGGGGCCAACGTCCTGACTTTC,CASSYRGRGDSGANVLTF,TRBJ2-6,many,-,TRBV2
TGTGCCACCAGTGACCGCTACGAGCAGTACTTC,CATSDRYEQYF,TRBJ2-7,few,-,TRBV24-1
TGCGCCAGCAGCTTGGTTCAATCCGGTCGAGGAAACACCAGATACTTT,CASSLVQSGRGNTRYF,TRBJ1-3,-,-,TRBV5-1
TGTGCCAGCATGCCCACGGGCGAGTACTACGAGCAGTACTTC,CASMPTGEYYEQYF,TRBJ2-7,-,-,TRBV2
TGCAGTGCTGGGGACAGGGGGTCTTTATACGAGCAGTACTTC,CSAGDRGSLYEQYF,TRBJ2-7,-,TRBD1,TRBV20-1
TGCAGTGCTAGAGAGGGGGCCCCGTATGGCTACACCTTC,CSAREGAPYGYTF,TRBJ1-2,once,-,TRBV20-1
TGTGCCAGCAGTGGGGGACGGTCTGATTCACCCCTCCACTTT,CASSGGRSDSPLHF,TRBJ1-6,few,-,TRBV2
TGTGCCAGCAGTCGACCGGGGCCCACAGATACGCAGTATTTT,CASSRPGPTDTQYF,TRBJ2-3,many,-,TRBV7-9